One sample yielded the 24 T cell receptor beta chains listed below, sequenced in a study of siplizumab effects on memory and regulatory T cells. Some clones are missing from TCRdb's copy, which holds only in-frame ones; the method was immunoSEQ multiplex PCR. The table has 65,000 to 85,000 clones, about 92% seen once. The sample consisted of CD8+ T cells sorted from blood. These receptors all stem from a human donor in good health.

The chain combines TRBV27 with TRBJ2-7, with 10 nucleotides matching TRBD1. Germline lookup yields CDR1 MNHEY and CDR2 SMNVEV (reference sequence). V trimming: 4 bases; J trimming: 2 bases; junction bases outside the gene matches: 5. The CDR3 contains 15 residues. The CDR3 reads CASSSRDRGAYEQYF. CDR3 coding DNA: TGTGCCAGCAGTTCCCGGGACAGGGGCGCCTACGAGCAGTACTTC.

The rearrangement uses TRBV5-4 and TRBJ1-2, with 7 positions matching TRBD1. The CDR3 is 14 residues long. V lost 2 bases and J lost 3; bases outside the gene matches: 4. Germline V gene data show CDR1 as SGHNT and CDR2 as YYREEE (reference sequence). The CDR3, as DNA: TGTGCCAGCAGCTTCAGGGGGGGCGACTATGGCTACACCTTC. This encodes CASSFRGGDYGYTF.

This clone occurred once. The chain joins TRBV4-3 to TRBJ2-5; 7 bases align to TRBD1. V trimming: 0 bases; J trimming: 5 bases; junction bases outside the gene matches: 0. This CDR3 has 13 amino acids. Looked up from germline, CDR1 is LGHNA and CDR2 is YSLEER. The chain's CDR3 is CASSQEQGETQYF. The CDR3 DNA follows: TGCGCCAGCAGCCAAGAACAGGGGGAGACCCAGTACTTC.

The chain couples TRBV27 to TRBJ1-1; D is ambiguous. From germline, CDR1 is MNHEY and CDR2 SMNVEV (reference sequence). This CDR3 has 14 residues. V was cut by 2 bases and J by 4 bases, with 11 bases left in between. The CDR3 sequence is CASSLGGSGTEAFF. The CDR3 DNA reads as TGTGCCAGCAGTTTAGGAGGGAGTGGCACTGAAGCTTTCTTT.

This clone showed up just once. The chain employs TRBV19 and TRBJ2-5; D is perhaps TRBD1 (6 bases). This CDR3 comprises 13 residues. V lost 8 bases to trimming and J lost 3 bases, with 13 bases between them. CDR1 is LNHDA and CDR2 is SQIVND in the germline V gene (reference sequence). As DNA, the CDR3 is TGTGCCAGTGGCTGGGGGCCGAAAGAGACCCAGTACTTC. The encoded protein is CASGWGPKETQYF.

The CDR3 DNA reads as TGTGCCAGCAGTAGAACCGGGACAGCTTACGAGCAGTACTTC. Residues: CASSRTGTAYEQYF. The chain carries TRBV27 and TRBJ2-7; 7 bases align to TRBD1. V dropped 5 bases and J dropped 4; count of bases not matched to a gene: 8. The CDR3 consists of 14 residues. Germline values: CDR1 MNHEY, CDR2 SMNVEV (reference sequence).

V is TRBV28 and J is TRBJ2-2; 8 bases map to TRBD1. The CDR3 totals 14 residues. The J segment lost 4 bases and the V segment lost 4 bases, leaving 2 bases of the junction unmatched. Germline V lookup: CDR1 MDHEN, CDR2 SYDVKM. For the CDR3, the DNA is TGTGCCAGCAGTTGGACAGGGTTCACCGGGGAGCTGTTTTTT. This translates into CASSWTGFTGELFF.

V and J are TRBV12-5 and TRBJ1-1, with D maybe TRBD1 (6 bases). Trimming stripped 5 bases from V and 7 bases from J, with 14 bases between. The CDR3 has 13 amino acids. In germline, CDR1 is LGHNT, CDR2 FRNRAP. CDR3 sequence: CASGLLGADEAFF. Here the CDR3 DNA reads TGTGCTAGTGGTCTTCTGGGGGCAGATGAAGCTTTCTTT.

CDR3 region: CASSNAGGQGAYEQYF. CDR3 nucleotides: TGTGCCAGCAGCAACGCAGGGGGTCAGGGGGCCTACGAGCAGTACTTC. The genes are TRBV13 and TRBJ2-7, with 7 bases that match TRBD1. Germline V gene sequence: CDR1 PRHDT, CDR2 FYEKMQ (reference sequence). This CDR3 has 16 amino acids. V lost 5 bases and J lost 2; bases outside the gene matches: 12.

This chain joins TRBV7-6 and TRBJ2-2; D not resolved. This CDR3 is 14 amino acids long. Per germline, CDR1 SGHVS and CDR2 FNYEAQ. The ends were cut back, 5 bases at V and 5 bases at J, with 12 bases in the middle. CDR3 protein: CASSATFRTGELFF. In nucleotides, the CDR3 is TGTGCCAGCAGCGCAACGTTTCGGACCGGGGAGCTGTTTTTT.

V is TRBV4-1 and J is TRBJ1-2; D not certain. The V end was cut by 1 base, the J end by 0 bases, with 6 bases between. The CDR3 loop spans 14 amino acids. CDR1 and CDR2 (germline): MGHRA, YSYEKL. The CDR3 DNA follows: TGCGCCAGCAGCCAAGGAACAGCTAACTATGGCTACACCTTC. It codes for CASSQGTANYGYTF.

This clone was seen only once. The rearrangement links TRBV4-1 to TRBJ2-7; TRBD2 might be the D (5 bases). Trimming took off 0 bases at V and 1 base at J, with 10 bases between the two ends. The CDR3 covers 15 residues. Germline V gene lookup returns CDR1 MGHRA and CDR2 YSYEKL. The CDR3 nucleotides read TGCGCCAGCAGCCAAGACGAGGGATTTTCCTACGAGCAGTACTTC. Protein product: CASSQDEGFSYEQYF.

This clone has only one observation. The V and J genes are TRBV6-1 and TRBJ1-2; no clear D gene. This CDR3 region has 12 residues. Between the trimmed V and J ends, which lost 3 bases and 2 bases, there was a span of 4 bases. Germline loops: CDR1 MNHNS, CDR2 SASEGT. CDR3 in DNA: TGTGCCAGCAGTGATGACAACTATGGCTACACCTTC. This codes for CASSDDNYGYTF.

The chain recombines TRBV6-1 with TRBJ1-5; D is unresolved. Trimming shortened V by 6 bases and J by 9 bases, and 18 bases separated the two germline ends. CDR1 MNHNS and CDR2 SASEGT come from the germline V gene. CDR3 length equals 14 residues. CDR3 bases: TGTGCCAGCAGGCCAATCGTCCCCGCTCGGCCCCAGCATTTT. Amino acids: CASRPIVPARPQHF.

This clone was found a few times. The gene calls are TRBV6-4 and TRBJ1-3; unclear D gene. The CDR3 extends over 14 amino acids. Germline CDR1 and CDR2: MRHNA and SNTAGT. Trimming pared 4 bases from V and 0 bases from J, leaving 7 bases between. Here the CDR3 DNA reads TGTGCCAGCAGTGCGGATAGCTCTGGAAACACCATATATTTT. As protein: CASSADSSGNTIYF.

The chain carries TRBV5-4 and TRBJ1-6, with D possibly TRBD1 on 5 matching bases. The CDR3 covers 14 residues. Germline CDR1 is SGHNT and CDR2 is YYREEE (reference sequence). Trimming stripped 4 bases from V and 11 bases from J, with 16 bases between. Written as DNA, the CDR3 is TGTGCCAGCAGCCCGTGGGGCGAAGGGCCACCCCTCCACTTT. Its protein is CASSPWGEGPPLHF.

This sequence joins TRBV4-3 and TRBJ2-1; D remains ambiguous. The V gene lost 0 bases and the J gene lost 8 bases, with 8 bases spanning the gap. The CDR3 consists of 13 residues. Germline CDR1 and CDR2: LGHNA and YSLEER. DNA for the CDR3: TGCGCCAGCAGCCAAGACAGTTGGGATGAGCAGTTCTTC. It yields the protein CASSQDSWDEQFF.

The chain joins TRBV6-5 to TRBJ1-5; 8 nucleotides line up with TRBD1. The V gene's germline CDR1 is MNHEY and CDR2 SVGAGI. This CDR3 is built from 14 residues. After removal of 6 bases from V and 9 bases from J, the junction contained 10 bases not matched to a gene. The CDR3 loop is CASSEGQGNWPQHF. CDR3 sequence (DNA): TGTGCCAGCAGCGAAGGACAGGGTAATTGGCCCCAGCATTTT.

The chain has TRBV27 and TRBJ2-1; no firm D call. From germline, CDR1 is MNHEY and CDR2 SMNVEV (reference sequence). Trimming took 2 bases from V and 6 from J, leaving 8 bases between them. There are 13 residues in the CDR3. The CDR3 region is CASSLVGSNEQFF. The CDR3 bases are TGTGCCAGCAGTTTAGTAGGTTCCAATGAGCAGTTCTTC.

The rearrangement joins TRBV5-1 to TRBJ2-1, with D maybe TRBD2 (6 bases). Between the trimmed V and J ends, which lost 4 bases and 7 bases, there was a span of 9 bases. This CDR3 spans 12 amino acids. CDR1 is SGHRS and CDR2 is YFSETQ in the germline V gene. The CDR3 protein is CASSPGGNEQFF. CDR3 nucleotide sequence: TGCGCCAGCAGCCCCGGGGGAAATGAGCAGTTCTTC.

The chain recombines TRBV5-6 with TRBJ2-7; D remains unclear. This CDR3 is built from 14 residues. Trimming took 4 bases from V and 1 from J, leaving 12 bases between them. Germline V CDR1 and CDR2: SGHDT, YYEEEE. The CDR3 sequence is CASSLGQGSYEQYF. CDR3 nucleotide sequence: TGTGCCAGCAGCCTAGGGCAAGGTTCCTACGAGCAGTACTTC. Using reference TRBV5-6 and TRBJ2-7 for the parts outside the CDR3, the full variable domain is DAGVTQSPTHLIKTRGQQVTLRCSPKSGHDTVSWYQQALGQGPQFIFQYYEEEERQRGNFPDRFSGHQFPNYSSELNVNALLLGDSALYLCASSLGQGSYEQYFGPGTRLTVT.

The chain combines TRBV7-9 with TRBJ2-2; D perhaps matches TRBD1 (6 bases). The V gene lost 5 bases and the J gene lost 6 bases, with 10 bases spanning the gap. Germline CDR1 is SEHNR and CDR2 is FQNEAQ (reference sequence). This CDR3 has 13 residues. CDR3 nucleotides: TGTGCCAGCAGCCCACAGGGCGCCGGGGAGCTGTTTTTT. It is translated as CASSPQGAGELFF.

This chain connects TRBV19 to TRBJ2-7; a possible D gene is TRBD1 (6 bases). Looked up from germline, CDR1 is LNHDA and CDR2 is SQIVND (reference sequence). This CDR3 is built from 13 residues. V shed 5 bases and J shed 7 bases, with 15 bases lying between them. The CDR3 reads CASSVDRVKEQYF. CDR3 in DNA: TGTGCCAGTAGTGTGGACAGAGTGAAGGAGCAGTACTTC.

The V call is TRBV6-6, the J call TRBJ1-6; weak D call: TRBD1 (6 bases). CDR1 and CDR2 from the germline V gene are MNHNY and SVGAGI (reference sequence). The CDR3 is made up of 16 amino acids. V dropped 5 bases and J dropped 6 bases, with 17 bases sitting between them. Written as DNA, the CDR3 is TGTGCCAGCAGTCCGACCCTAACAGGGTCTAATTCACCCCTCCACTTT. Amino acid sequence: CASSPTLTGSNSPLHF.